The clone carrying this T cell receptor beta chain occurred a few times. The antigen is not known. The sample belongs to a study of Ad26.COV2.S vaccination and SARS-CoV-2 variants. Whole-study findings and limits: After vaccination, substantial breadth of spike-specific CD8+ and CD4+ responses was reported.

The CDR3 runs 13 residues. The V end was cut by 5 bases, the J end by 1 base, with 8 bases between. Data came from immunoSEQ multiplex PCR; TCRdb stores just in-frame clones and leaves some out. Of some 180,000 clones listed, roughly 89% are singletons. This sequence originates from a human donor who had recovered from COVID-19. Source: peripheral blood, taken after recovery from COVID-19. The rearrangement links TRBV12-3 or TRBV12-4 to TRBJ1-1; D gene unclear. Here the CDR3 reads CASSRASNTEAFF. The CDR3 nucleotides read TGTGCCAGCAGTCGGGCCTCGAACACTGAAGCTTTCTTT.